The present T cell receptor beta chain was sequenced within a study of cytomegalovirus exposure and HLA in healthy donors. PCR primers comprised 60 Vbeta and 13 Jbeta primers. This table comes from immunoSEQ multiplex PCR, and its TCRdb copy is limited to in-frame clones, with some not included. The data contain about 120,000 clones, approximately 79% of them singletons. The CDR3 is made up of 14 amino acids. V lost 6 bases and J 2 bases, leaving 12 bases between the germline ends. The V gene's germline CDR1 is LNHDA and CDR2 SQIVND (reference sequence). The study, taken as a whole, reports: A later examination showed that TCR association rates differed by HLA locus, with DRB1 most and HLA-C fewest.

Concerning this clone itself: Its antigen is not known.

The chain uses TRBV19 and TRBJ2-3; maybe TRBD2 (5 bases). The receptor was derived from a man between 25 and 39 years old in good health and CMV-seronegative. The sequencing sample was made of PBMCs. CDR3 loop: CASRTGKITDTQYF. The CDR3 DNA follows: TGTGCCAGTAGAACCGGGAAGATCACAGATACGCAGTATTTT.